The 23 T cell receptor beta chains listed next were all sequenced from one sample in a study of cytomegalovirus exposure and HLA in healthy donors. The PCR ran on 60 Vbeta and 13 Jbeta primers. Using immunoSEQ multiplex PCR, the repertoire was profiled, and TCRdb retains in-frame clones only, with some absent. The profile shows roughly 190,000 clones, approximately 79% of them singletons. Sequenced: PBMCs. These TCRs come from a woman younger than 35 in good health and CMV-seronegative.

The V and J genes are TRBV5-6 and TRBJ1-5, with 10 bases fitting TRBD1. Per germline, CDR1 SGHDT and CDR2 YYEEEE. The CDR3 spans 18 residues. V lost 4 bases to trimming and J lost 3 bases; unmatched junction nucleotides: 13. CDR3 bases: TGTGCCAGCAGCAAATCGGGACAGGGGCTTTTGGTCAATCAGCCCCAGCATTTT. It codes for CASSKSGQGLLVNQPQHF.

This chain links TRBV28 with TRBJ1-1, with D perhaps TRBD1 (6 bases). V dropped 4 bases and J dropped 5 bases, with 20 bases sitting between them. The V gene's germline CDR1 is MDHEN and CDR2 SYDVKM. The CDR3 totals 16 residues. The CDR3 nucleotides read TGTGCCAGCAGTTCCGAGACCAGGGGAGATAGGACTGAAGCTTTCTTT. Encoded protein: CASSSETRGDRTEAFF.

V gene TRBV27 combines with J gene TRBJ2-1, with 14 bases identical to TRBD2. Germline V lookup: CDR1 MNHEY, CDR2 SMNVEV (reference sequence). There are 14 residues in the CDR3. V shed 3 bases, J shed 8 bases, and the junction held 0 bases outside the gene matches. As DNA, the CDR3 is TGTGCCAGCAGTTTGGGACTAGCGGGGGATGAGCAGTTCTTC. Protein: CASSLGLAGDEQFF.

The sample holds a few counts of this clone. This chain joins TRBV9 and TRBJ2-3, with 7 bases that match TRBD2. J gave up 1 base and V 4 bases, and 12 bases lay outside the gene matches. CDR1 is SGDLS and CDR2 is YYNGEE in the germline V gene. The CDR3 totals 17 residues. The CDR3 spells CASSPVGGTSGTDTQYF. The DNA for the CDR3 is TGTGCCAGCAGCCCCGTTGGGGGAACTAGCGGCACAGATACGCAGTATTTT.

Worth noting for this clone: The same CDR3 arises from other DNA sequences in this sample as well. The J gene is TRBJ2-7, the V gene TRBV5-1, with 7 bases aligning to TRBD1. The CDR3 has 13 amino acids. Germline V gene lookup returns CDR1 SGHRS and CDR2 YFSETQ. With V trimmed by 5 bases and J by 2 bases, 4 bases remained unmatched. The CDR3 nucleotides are TGCGCCAGCAGTCCTGACAGGGCCTACGAGCAGTACTTC. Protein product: CASSPDRAYEQYF.

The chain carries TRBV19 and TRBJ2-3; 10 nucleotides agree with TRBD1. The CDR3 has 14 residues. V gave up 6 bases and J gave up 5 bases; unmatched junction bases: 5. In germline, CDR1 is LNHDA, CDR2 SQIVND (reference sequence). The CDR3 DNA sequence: TGTGCCAGTAGGCCGGGACAGGGGATAGATACGCAGTATTTT. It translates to CASRPGQGIDTQYF.

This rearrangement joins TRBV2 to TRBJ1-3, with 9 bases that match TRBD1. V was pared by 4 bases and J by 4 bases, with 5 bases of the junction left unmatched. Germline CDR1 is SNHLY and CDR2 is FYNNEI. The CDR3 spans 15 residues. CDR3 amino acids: CASSVPDRGGNTIYF. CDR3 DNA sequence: TGTGCCAGCAGTGTCCCGGACAGGGGCGGAAACACCATATATTTT.

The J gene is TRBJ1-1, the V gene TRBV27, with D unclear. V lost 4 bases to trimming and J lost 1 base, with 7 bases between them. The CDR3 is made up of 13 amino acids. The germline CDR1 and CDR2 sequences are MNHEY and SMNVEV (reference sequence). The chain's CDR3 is CASSSVANTEAFF. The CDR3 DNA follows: TGTGCCAGCAGTTCAGTGGCGAACACTGAAGCTTTCTTT.

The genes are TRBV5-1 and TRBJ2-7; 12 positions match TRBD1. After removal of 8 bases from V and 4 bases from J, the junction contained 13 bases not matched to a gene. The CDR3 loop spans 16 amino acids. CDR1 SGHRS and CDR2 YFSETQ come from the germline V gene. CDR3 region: CASTPGGTGGEYEQYF. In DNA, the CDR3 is TGCGCCAGTACCCCAGGAGGGACAGGGGGCGAATACGAGCAGTACTTC.

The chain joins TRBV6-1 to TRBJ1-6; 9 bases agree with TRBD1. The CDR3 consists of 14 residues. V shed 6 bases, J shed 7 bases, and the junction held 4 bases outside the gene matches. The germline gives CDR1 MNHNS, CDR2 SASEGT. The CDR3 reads CASSGQGTNSPLHF. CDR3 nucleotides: TGTGCCAGCAGCGGACAGGGGACCAATTCACCCCTCCACTTT.

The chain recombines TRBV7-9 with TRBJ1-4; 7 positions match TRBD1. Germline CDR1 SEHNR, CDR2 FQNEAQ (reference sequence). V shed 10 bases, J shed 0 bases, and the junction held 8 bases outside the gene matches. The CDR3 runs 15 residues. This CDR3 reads CATAPQGATNEKLFF. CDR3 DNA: TGTGCCACCGCGCCGCAGGGGGCAACTAATGAAAAACTGTTTTTT.

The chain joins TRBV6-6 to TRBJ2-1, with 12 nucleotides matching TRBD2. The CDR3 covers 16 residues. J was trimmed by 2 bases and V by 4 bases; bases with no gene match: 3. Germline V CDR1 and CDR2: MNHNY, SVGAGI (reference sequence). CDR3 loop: CASSSRTSGTYNEQFF. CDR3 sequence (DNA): TGTGCCAGCAGTTCCCGGACTAGCGGGACCTACAATGAGCAGTTCTTC.

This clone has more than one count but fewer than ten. CDR3 DNA sequence: TGTGCCACCGCGGCCCCGGTTGGGACACTTAGCACAGATACGCAGTATTTT. Protein: CATAAPVGTLSTDTQYF. V gene TRBV27 combines with J gene TRBJ2-3; weak D call: TRBD1 (6 bases). The V gene lost 10 bases and the J gene lost 0 bases, with 23 bases spanning the gap. Looked up from germline, CDR1 is MNHEY and CDR2 is SMNVEV (reference sequence). The CDR3 runs 17 residues.

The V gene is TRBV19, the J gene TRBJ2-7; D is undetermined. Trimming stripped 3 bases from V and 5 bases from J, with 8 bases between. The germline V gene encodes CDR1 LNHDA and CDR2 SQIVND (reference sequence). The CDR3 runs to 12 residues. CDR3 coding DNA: TGTGCCAGTAGTATTGCAGGTCACGAGCAGTACTTC. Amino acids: CASSIAGHEQYF.

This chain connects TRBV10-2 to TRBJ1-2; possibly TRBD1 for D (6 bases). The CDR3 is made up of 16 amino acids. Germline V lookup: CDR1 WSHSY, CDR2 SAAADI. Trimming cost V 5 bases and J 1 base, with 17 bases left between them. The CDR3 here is CASSSLRTVNNYGYTF. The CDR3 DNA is TGCGCCAGCAGTTCATTACGGACAGTGAATAACTATGGCTACACCTTC.

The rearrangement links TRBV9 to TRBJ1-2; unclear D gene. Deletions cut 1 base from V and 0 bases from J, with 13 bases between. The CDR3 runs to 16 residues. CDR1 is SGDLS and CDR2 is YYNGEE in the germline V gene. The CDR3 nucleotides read TGTGCCAGCAGCGTAAGTGGGAGGGAAGCTAACTATGGCTACACCTTC. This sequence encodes CASSVSGREANYGYTF.

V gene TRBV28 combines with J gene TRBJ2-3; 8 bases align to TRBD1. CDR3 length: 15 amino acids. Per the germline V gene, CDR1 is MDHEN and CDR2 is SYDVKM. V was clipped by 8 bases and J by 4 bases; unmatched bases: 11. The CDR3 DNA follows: TGTGCCAGCGGGGAGACAGGGGTTCCCCCAGATACGCAGTATTTT. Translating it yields CASGETGVPPDTQYF.

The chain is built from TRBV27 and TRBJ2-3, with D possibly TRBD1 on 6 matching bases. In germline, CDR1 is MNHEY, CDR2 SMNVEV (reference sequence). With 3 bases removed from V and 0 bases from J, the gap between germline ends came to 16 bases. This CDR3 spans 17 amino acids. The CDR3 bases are TGTGCCAGCAGTTTTGGCAGGGGACATACTAGCACAGATACGCAGTATTTT. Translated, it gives CASSFGRGHTSTDTQYF.

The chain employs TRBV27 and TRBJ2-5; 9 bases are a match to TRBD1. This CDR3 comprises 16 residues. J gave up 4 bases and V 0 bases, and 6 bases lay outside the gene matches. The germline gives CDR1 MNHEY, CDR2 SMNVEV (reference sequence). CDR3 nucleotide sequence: TGTGCCAGCAGTTTATCAGCTGGACAGGGGCGAGAGACCCAGTACTTC. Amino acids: CASSLSAGQGRETQYF.

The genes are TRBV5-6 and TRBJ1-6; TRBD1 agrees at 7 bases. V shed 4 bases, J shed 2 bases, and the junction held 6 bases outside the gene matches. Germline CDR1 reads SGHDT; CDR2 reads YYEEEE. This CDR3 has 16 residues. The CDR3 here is CASSITGVAYNSPLHF. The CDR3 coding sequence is TGTGCCAGCAGCATTACAGGGGTGGCCTATAATTCACCCCTCCACTTT.

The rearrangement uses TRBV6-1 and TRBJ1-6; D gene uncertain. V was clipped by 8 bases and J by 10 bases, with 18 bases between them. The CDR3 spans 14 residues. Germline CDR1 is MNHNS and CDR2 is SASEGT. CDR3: CASGPRSGRSPLHF. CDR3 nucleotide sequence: TGTGCCAGCGGACCGCGGTCCGGGAGATCACCCCTCCACTTT.

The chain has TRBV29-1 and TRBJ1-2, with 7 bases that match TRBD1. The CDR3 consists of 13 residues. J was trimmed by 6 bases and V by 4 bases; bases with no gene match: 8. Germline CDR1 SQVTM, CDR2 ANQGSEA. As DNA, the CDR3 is TGCAGCGTTGGGTCCGACAGGGCGGATGGCTACACCTTC. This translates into CSVGSDRADGYTF.

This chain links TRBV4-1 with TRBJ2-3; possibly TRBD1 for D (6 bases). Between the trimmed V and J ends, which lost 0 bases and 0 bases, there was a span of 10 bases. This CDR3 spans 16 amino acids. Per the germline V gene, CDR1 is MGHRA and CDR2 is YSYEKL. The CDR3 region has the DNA TGCGCCAGCAGCCAAGAGGACAGCTCAAGCACAGATACGCAGTATTTT. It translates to CASSQEDSSSTDTQYF.